The rows below give T cell receptor beta chains drawn from one sample of a study of blood T cell repertoires in COVID-19. The assay was immunoSEQ multiplex PCR, and TCRdb's table has in-frame clones only and misses some. The table lists 450,000 or so clones, around 90% of them singletons, with more than 0.7% in the top ten. The sequenced sample consisted of peripheral blood. Receptors originate from a man in his late teens or twenties with COVID-19, enrolled during active disease. CDR3s leave out the opening cysteine and the closing phenylalanine or tryptophan. The D gene is left open where the match is weak. Size is omitted from some rows. Given values are once, few, many or a class for expanded clones.

>-|TRBV5-1|-|TRBJ2-7
ASSLGDLQGEQY
>TRBD1|TRBV7-8|-|TRBJ2-5
ASSKTGSLTETQY
>TRBD2|TRBV19|once|TRBJ2-1
ASSILAGGFYEQF
>-|TRBV5-1|-|TRBJ2-3
ASGAVFGTDTQY
>-|TRBV28|-|TRBJ2-7
ASSLSSEKGQY
>TRBD2|TRBV9|-|TRBJ2-1
ASSPGTSGAQSSYNEQF
>TRBD1|TRBV7-9|-|TRBJ2-5
ASSLEADRAASRY
>TRBD1|TRBV6-5|-|TRBJ2-7
ASSSSGTGRDEQY
>-|TRBV15|-|TRBJ2-7
ATSRDDSSVGEQY
>TRBD2|TRBV12-5|-|TRBJ2-3
ASGPRLAGGNTDTQY
>TRBD2|TRBV19|-|TRBJ2-1
ASSIRAASGGANEQF
>-|TRBV6-1|-|TRBJ2-1
ASSEARRARSYNEQF
>TRBD2|TRBV29-1|-|TRBJ2-7
SVEGLAGSYEQY
>-|TRBV6-6|-|TRBJ2-3
ASSGTGADTQY
>TRBD2|TRBV27|-|TRBJ2-1
ASSRRGGRDEQF
>TRBD2|TRBV27|-|TRBJ2-7
ASSLGLFSYEQY
>-|TRBV12-5|-|TRBJ1-2
ASGPSRTVYGYT
>TRBD2|TRBV24-1|-|TRBJ2-2
ATSDRTSGGAGELF
>TRBD1|TRBV19|-|TRBJ1-2
ASKDKGQNYGYT
>-|TRBV19|-|TRBJ2-7
ASSSPSQGSSYEQY
>TRBD1|TRBV19|-|TRBJ1-1
ASSIWDRANTEAF
>-|TRBV6-5|once|TRBJ1-2
ASSYSTGRYGYT
>TRBD1|TRBV5-6|once|TRBJ1-1
ASSLVQGTTEAF
>TRBD2|TRBV2|-|TRBJ2-2
ASSEYRGGLGNTGELF
>TRBD1|TRBV5-4|-|TRBJ1-6
ASSGTGGSPLH
>TRBD2|TRBV5-1|-|TRBJ2-1
ASSFLAGDEQF
>TRBD1|TRBV6-9|-|TRBJ2-2
ASSFPSPGQGTLRGTGELF
>-|TRBV30|-|TRBJ1-5
AWSDAGSNQPQH
>-|TRBV6-6|-|TRBJ1-5
ASSYGGTYSNQPQH
>-|TRBV19|-|TRBJ1-1
ASSPGHGGWNTEAF
>TRBD2|TRBV7-8|-|TRBJ2-1
ASSKGLAGETPKQF
>-|TRBV5-1|-|TRBJ2-5
ASSYQGETQY
>TRBD1|TRBV12-5|-|TRBJ1-6
ASGGQVNSPLH
>-|TRBV12-3/TRBV12-4|-|TRBJ2-7
ASSYDNYEQY
>-|TRBV4-1|-|TRBJ1-6
ASSQGGRVGNSPLH
>-|TRBV4-1|-|TRBJ2-4
ASSQVVRGSKNIQY
>TRBD1|TRBV27|-|TRBJ1-1
ASRDRARGTEAF
>-|TRBV3-1/TRBV3-2|-|TRBJ2-7
ASSLDRNYYEQY
>TRBD1|TRBV2|once|TRBJ1-2
ASRDTGGVGYT
>-|TRBV4-2|-|TRBJ1-1
ASSLQNSGTEAF
>-|TRBV15|once|TRBJ2-5
ATSRDGSSGLWY
>TRBD2|TRBV5-1|-|TRBJ2-7
ASSLGTSGNAYEQY
>TRBD1|TRBV29-1|once|TRBJ2-7
SVGQSSYEQY